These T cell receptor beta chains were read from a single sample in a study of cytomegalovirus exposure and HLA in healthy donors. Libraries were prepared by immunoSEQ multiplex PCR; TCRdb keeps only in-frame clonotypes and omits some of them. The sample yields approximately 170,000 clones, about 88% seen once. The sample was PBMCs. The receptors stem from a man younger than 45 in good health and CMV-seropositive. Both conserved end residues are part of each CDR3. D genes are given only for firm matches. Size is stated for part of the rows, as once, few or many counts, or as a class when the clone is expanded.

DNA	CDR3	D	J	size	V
TGTGCCAGCAGTGAATTACAGGGGGCAATCTACGAGCAGTACTTC	CASSELQGAIYEQYF	TRBD1	TRBJ2-7	-	TRBV25-1
TGTGCCAGCACCCCCTTGGGGGGTGAGACCCAGTACTTC	CASTPLGGETQYF	-	TRBJ2-5	-	TRBV5-5
TGCGCCAGCAGCCTCCTAAGGCGGGATTTGAACTATGGCTACACCTTC	CASSLLRRDLNYGYTF	-	TRBJ1-2	-	TRBV4-1
TGTGCCAGCAGGGGACAGGGCGGCACTGAAGCTTTCTTT	CASRGQGGTEAFF	TRBD1	TRBJ1-1	few	TRBV6-4
TGTGCCAGCAGCCCGACTAGCGGGAGACAAACCAATGAGCAGTTCTTC	CASSPTSGRQTNEQFF	TRBD2	TRBJ2-1	-	TRBV7-3
TGTGCCAGCAGCTCCCGTAGCGGGACTCTCTACGAGCAGTACTTC	CASSSRSGTLYEQYF	TRBD2	TRBJ2-7	-	TRBV9
TGTGCCAGCAGTTACGCAGGTGAAGCTTTCTTT	CASSYAGEAFF	-	TRBJ1-1	-	TRBV6-6
TGTGCCAGTAGTACAAGGGGATCTCAGAACACCGGGGAGCTGTTTTTT	CASSTRGSQNTGELFF	-	TRBJ2-2	-	TRBV19
TGCAGCGTGGCCGGGGGTTCCAATCAGCCCCAGCATTTT	CSVAGGSNQPQHF	-	TRBJ1-5	few	TRBV29-1
TGTGCCAGCAGTCGAGAGAGGGGGGGAGCCTATGGCTACACCTTC	CASSRERGGAYGYTF	-	TRBJ1-2	-	TRBV11-3
TGTGCCAGCAGCTTGGGGACAGGGCGGGACATTCAGTACTTC	CASSLGTGRDIQYF	TRBD1	TRBJ2-4	-	TRBV7-6
TGTGCCAGCAGTTATGGTCAGGGGCCCAATCAGCCCCAGCATTTT	CASSYGQGPNQPQHF	-	TRBJ1-5	-	TRBV6-5
TGCAGTGGCGGGACCCCCTACGAGCAGTACTTC	CSGGTPYEQYF	-	TRBJ2-7	-	TRBV20-1
TGTGCCAGCAGGCCTAGCGCCTCCACAGATACGCAGTATTTT	CASRPSASTDTQYF	-	TRBJ2-3	-	TRBV5-4
TGTGCCAGCAGCTTCGGGACAGACCTTTTCACAGATACGCAGTATTTT	CASSFGTDLFTDTQYF	TRBD1	TRBJ2-3	few	TRBV7-8
TGTGCCAGCAGAGAGACAGGGCTTACCTACGAGCAGTACTTC	CASRETGLTYEQYF	TRBD1	TRBJ2-7	-	TRBV6-5
TGTGCCAGCAGCGTAAGTAGCGGATACAATGAGCAGTTCTTC	CASSVSSGYNEQFF	-	TRBJ2-1	-	TRBV9
TGTGCCAGCAGCTTGGGGGGGCAGGTGTCCAATCAGCCCCAGCATTTT	CASSLGGQVSNQPQHF	-	TRBJ1-5	few	TRBV5-6